This T cell receptor (beta chain) came from a study of T cells in Graves' hyperthyroidism and ophthalmopathy. Not enrolled were patients with uncontrolled infection, other autoimmune disease, pregnancy or lactation. This clonotype occurred a few times. Its antigen is as yet unknown. The CDR3 is 16 amino acids. Trimming cost V 0 bases and J 3 bases, with 10 bases left between them. Per germline, CDR1 KGHDR and CDR2 SFDVKD. Overall study findings and caveats: The model identified upcoming ophthalmopathy a median about 6.5 months ahead of onset. Within blood appeared most thyroid clonotypes that had expanded above 0.001. A model of 13 V-J pairs discriminated ophthalmopathy from stable hyperthyroidism.

The investigators amplified TCR beta CDR3 regions from RNA transcripts. TCR CDR3 underwent first-round RT-PCR with the HTBI primer set. TCRdb fed the multiplex PCR reads into MiXCR, producing one record per CDR3 protein. The table has 650,000 to 800,000 distinct CDR3 sequences, 45% seen once. The TCR originated in an adult man with Graves' disease, either hyperthyroidism or ophthalmopathy (not recorded which). The genes are TRBV24-1 and TRBJ2-2; D is unclear. The source material was peripheral blood or thyroid tissue (not recorded which). The DNA of the CDR3 is TGTGCCACCAGTGATTTGTCAGGTGGTCACACCGGGGAGCTGTTTTTT. Translated, it gives CATSDLSGGHTGELFF.